This entry features one T cell receptor (beta chain) sequence. Its antigen is currently unknown. Trimming left V 1 base short and J 5 bases short, with 11 bases between. The germline gives CDR1 SNHLY, CDR2 FYNNEI. The CDR3 is 14 amino acids. Clones were sequenced by immunoSEQ multiplex PCR, and TCRdb holds only the in-frame ones, with some missing. Found here are about 31,000 clones, around nine tenths of them singletons; the top ten hold about 25%. The entry originates in a study of OX40 agonist ivuxolimab in advanced cancers. Peripheral blood came from all dose cohorts at three timepoints. Findings and caveats of the study: In general, CD8+ T cells held more expanded clones than CD4+ did, on average.

This chain joins TRBV2 and TRBJ1-1; D is uncertain. The sample in question was CD4+ or CD8+ T cells sorted from blood, obtained in a trial of the OX40 agonist ivuxolimab. This TCR came from an adult with an advanced solid tumor such as melanoma, head and neck, liver or kidney cancer. CDR3 sequence reads: CASSEVMVRTEAFF. In DNA, the CDR3 is TGTGCCAGCAGTGAAGTAATGGTGCGGACTGAAGCTTTCTTT.